Listed below are T cell receptor beta chains from one sample, sequenced in a study of T cell responses to AZD1222 COVID-19 vaccine. Sequenced by immunoSEQ multiplex PCR; TCRdb stores in-frame clones only, minus some. This sample carries some 150,000 clones, just over 90% of them seen once, and the ten largest clones take approximately 2%. The sequenced sample was peripheral blood, obtained on day 0 of AZD1222 vaccination. The receptors originated from an adult in good health. The CDR3 runs from the conserved cysteine through the conserved F or W. The D gene is left open where the match is weak. Clone size is shown for a subset of rows, as once, few, many or a class of expanded clone.

v_gene	abundance	j_gene	d_gene	CDR3nt	CDR3aa
TRBV5-4	-	TRBJ2-5	-	TGTGCCAGCAGCTCCGCCACAGGGTATGGGGACCAGTACTTC	CASSSATGYGDQYF
TRBV9	-	TRBJ2-7	-	TGTGCCAGCAGTCCACTCCCCGGGGGCTCCTACGAGCAGTACTTC	CASSPLPGGSYEQYF
TRBV5-6	-	TRBJ2-1	TRBD2	TGTGCCAGCAGCCTCAAGCGCGGGAGGTCGAATTACAATGAGCAGTTCTTC	CASSLKRGRSNYNEQFF
TRBV5-1	-	TRBJ2-7	-	TGCGCCAGCAGCTTGGTAGGGGGACCCTCCTACGAGCAGTACTTC	CASSLVGGPSYEQYF
TRBV9	-	TRBJ1-2	-	TGTGCCAGCAGCGCTCCGGGGGTAGGCTATGGCTACACCTTC	CASSAPGVGYGYTF
TRBV5-1	-	TRBJ1-6	-	TGCGCCAGCAGCTCCCTAAAAAGCCAAAATTCACCCCTCCACTTT	CASSSLKSQNSPLHF
TRBV27	-	TRBJ2-1	TRBD2	TGTGCCAGCAGTTTTAAAGCGGGGGGATTAACCTACAATGAGCAGTTCTTC	CASSFKAGGLTYNEQFF
TRBV6-6	-	TRBJ1-4	-	TGTGCCAGCAGAACGGAGTTGGGGAATGAAAAACTGTTTTTT	CASRTELGNEKLFF
TRBV3-1/TRBV3-2	once	TRBJ1-3	TRBD1	TGTGCCAGCACCCTGGGGACAGGGAGAGGAAACACCATATATTTT	CASTLGTGRGNTIYF
TRBV19	once	TRBJ2-1	TRBD2	TGTGCCAGTAGTATAAAAGTGGGAATAGCGGGAGTTAATAATAATGAGCAGTTCTTC	CASSIKVGIAGVNNNEQFF
TRBV7-9	-	TRBJ2-7	-	TGTGCCAGCAGCTTGGGGGGTAGGTCCTACGAGCAGTACTTC	CASSLGGRSYEQYF
TRBV5-4	-	TRBJ1-1	-	TGTGCCAGCAGCTTGACGGGAGCTGAAGCTTTCTTT	CASSLTGAEAFF
TRBV18	-	TRBJ1-5	-	TGTGCCAGCTCACCACAGGGTGGGGGGCATCAGCCCCAGCATTTT	CASSPQGGGHQPQHF
TRBV9	once	TRBJ1-2	-	TGTGCCAGCAGCGTGGGACTGGGTATAGGCTACACCTTC	CASSVGLGIGYTF
TRBV6-5	once	TRBJ1-2	-	TGTGCCAGCAGTAGGACGGGGGGTCCTTATGGCTACACCTTC	CASSRTGGPYGYTF
TRBV5-1	-	TRBJ2-1	TRBD2	TGCGCCAGCAGCTTTGATCTAGCGGGGGCCTACAATGAGCAGTTCTTC	CASSFDLAGAYNEQFF
TRBV10-2	-	TRBJ2-1	TRBD2	TGCGCCAGCAGTGAGTCACTAGCGAGGAATGAGCAGTTCTTC	CASSESLARNEQFF
TRBV7-3	-	TRBJ2-7	TRBD1	TGTGCCAGCAGCCCCCAGACAGGGACGTCCTACGAGCAGTACTTC	CASSPQTGTSYEQYF
TRBV28	-	TRBJ2-2	TRBD1	TGTGCCACGTACAGGGGAACCGGGGAGCTGTTTTTT	CATYRGTGELFF
TRBV18	-	TRBJ2-1	TRBD2	TGTGCCAGCTCTCAACCATTGTCTAGCGGGAACCGCTACAATGAGCAGTTCTTC	CASSQPLSSGNRYNEQFF
TRBV7-9	-	TRBJ1-1	-	TGTGCCAGCACCATGGGTAAGACTGAAGCTTTCTTT	CASTMGKTEAFF
TRBV5-4	-	TRBJ1-2	-	TGTGCCAGCAGCTTGGGTCTGGTGGGTGGCTACACCTTC	CASSLGLVGGYTF
TRBV7-9	once	TRBJ2-7	TRBD1	TGTGCCAGCAGCGCACCGGGACAGGGGGCTTACGAGCAGTACTTC	CASSAPGQGAYEQYF
TRBV5-1	-	TRBJ2-2	TRBD1	TGCGCCAGCAGACCGGGACAGGGGGCGAACACCGGGGAGCTGTTTTTT	CASRPGQGANTGELFF
TRBV7-3	-	TRBJ2-1	-	TGTGCCAGCAGCTTACTGCTTACCGGGAGAGATGAGCAGTTCTTC	CASSLLLTGRDEQFF
TRBV3-1/TRBV3-2	-	TRBJ2-2	-	TGTGCCAGCAGCCAAGCCGGGGAGCTGTTTTTT	CASSQAGELFF
TRBV6-6	-	TRBJ2-1	TRBD2	TGTGCCAGCTTCCCCGGGACTAGCGAATACAATGAGCAGTTCTTC	CASFPGTSEYNEQFF
TRBV5-4	-	TRBJ2-5	TRBD2	TGTGCCAGCAGCCCGACTAGCGGGAAAGAGACCCAGTACTTC	CASSPTSGKETQYF
TRBV5-6	-	TRBJ1-4	-	TGTGCCAGCAGCTCTAGGACAGCAACTAATGAAAAACTGTTTTTT	CASSSRTATNEKLFF
TRBV25-1	-	TRBJ1-2	-	TGTGCCAGCAGTGGAGGGGTCGATGGCTACACCTTC	CASSGGVDGYTF
TRBV30	-	TRBJ2-7	TRBD2	TGTGCCTGGAGTCTTAGCGGGACGGGAGAGCAGTACTTC	CAWSLSGTGEQYF
TRBV19	-	TRBJ2-5	-	TGTGCCAGTAGCCCACTCCCTTCTTATGGAGAGACCCAGTACTTC	CASSPLPSYGETQYF